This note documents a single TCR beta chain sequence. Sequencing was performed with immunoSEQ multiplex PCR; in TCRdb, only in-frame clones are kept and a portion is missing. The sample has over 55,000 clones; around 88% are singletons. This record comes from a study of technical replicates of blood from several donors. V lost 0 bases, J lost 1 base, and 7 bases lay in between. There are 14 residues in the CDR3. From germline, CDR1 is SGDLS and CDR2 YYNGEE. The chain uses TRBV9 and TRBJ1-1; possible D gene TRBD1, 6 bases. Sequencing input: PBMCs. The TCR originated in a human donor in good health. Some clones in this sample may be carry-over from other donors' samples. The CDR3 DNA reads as TGTGCCAGCAGCGTAGTGGGGGCGAACACTGAAGCTTTCTTT. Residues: CASSVVGANTEAFF.